Below are 6 T cell receptor beta chains sequenced from a single sample in a study of naive and memory T cell subsets. Both TRBC1 and TRBC2 were covered by a beta constant-region primer of two equimolar oligonucleotides. The ligated cDNA underwent four PCR rounds using SP2 and nested alpha and beta constant-region primers. In TCRdb, the UMI-ligation and nested PCR reads were re-called with MiXCR into one record per CDR3 protein. The sample includes over 25,000 distinct CDR3 sequences, roughly 20% seen only once; the top ten take 3% to 3.5%. Sequencing was carried out using effector memory CD4+ T cells from blood. Subset described: effector memory, CD45RA- CD27-. The receptors shown here come from a human donor in good health.

This clonotype is deemed medium-sized. The V gene is TRBV11-2, the J gene TRBJ1-1; 8 bases line up with TRBD1. The CDR3 runs to 14 residues. CDR1 is SGHAT, CDR2 FQNNGV, per germline. J lost 11 bases, V lost 4 bases, and 12 bases had no gene match. The CDR3 DNA sequence: TGTGCCAGCAGCTCAACAGGAAGGACAGGGAAGGCTTTCTTT. This encodes CASSSTGRTGKAFF.

This clonotype was seen ten or more times. The chain combines TRBV29-1 with TRBJ1-2; 9 bases line up with TRBD1. The CDR3 is 11 residues long. J was trimmed by 8 bases and V by 7 bases; bases with no gene match: 5. Germline CDR1 and CDR2: SQVTM and ANQGSEA. CDR3 sequence (DNA): TGCAGCGCCGGGGACAGGGACGGCTACACCTTC. This sequence encodes CSAGDRDGYTF.

This clonotype was counted only a few times. The rearrangement links TRBV9 to TRBJ2-7, with no clear D. The V gene lost 1 base and the J gene lost 6 bases, with 11 bases spanning the gap. The V gene's germline CDR1 is SGDLS and CDR2 YYNGEE. The CDR3 has 13 residues. Written as DNA, the CDR3 is TGTGCCAGCAGCGTACGACGGCAAGGCGAGCAGTACTTC. Protein product: CASSVRRQGEQYF.

Ten or more counts support this clonotype. V is TRBV15 and J is TRBJ1-2; 8 bases fit TRBD1. Trimming removed 0 bases from V and 5 bases from J; junction bases left unmatched: 14. The germline gives CDR1 LNHNV, CDR2 YYDKDF (reference sequence). The CDR3 loop spans 18 amino acids. The CDR3 sequence: CATSRDFLGDRQGYGYTF. CDR3 DNA sequence: TGTGCCACCAGCAGAGATTTCCTAGGAGATAGACAGGGGTATGGCTACACCTTC.

V is TRBV11-2 and J is TRBJ2-1; D possibly uses TRBD1 or TRBD2 (5 bases each). CDR1 and CDR2 (germline): SGHAT, FQNNGV. V lost 5 bases, J lost 12 bases, and 11 bases lay in between. The CDR3 runs 11 residues. CDR3 sequence: CASSTRDLQFF. CDR3 in DNA: TGTGCCAGCAGCACCCGGGACCTGCAGTTCTTC.

Written as DNA, the CDR3 is TGCGCCAGCAGCTTGAGGGGGGTCAGCACAGATACGCAGTATTTT. Translating gives CASSLRGVSTDTQYF. V is TRBV5-1 and J is TRBJ2-3; D is possibly TRBD1 or TRBD2 (6 bases each). V was trimmed by 1 base and J by 0 bases, leaving 9 bases between them. The germline V gene has CDR1 SGHRS and CDR2 YFSETQ. This CDR3 is built from 15 residues. The full variable domain, in which reference TRBV5-1 and TRBJ2-3 provide the parts outside the CDR3, is KAGVTQTPRYLIKTRGQQVTLSCSPISGHRSVSWYQQTPGQGLQFLFEYFSETQRNKGNFPGRFSGRQFSNSRSEMNVSTLELGDSALYLCASSLRGVSTDTQYFGPGTRLTVL.